This T cell receptor beta chain comes out of a study of cytomegalovirus exposure and HLA in healthy donors. Germline CDR1 and CDR2: MDHEN and SYDVKM. The junction had 3 bases not matched to a gene; V was cut back by 5 bases and J by 7 bases. The CDR3 extends over 13 amino acids. 13 Jbeta primers and 60 Vbeta primers were used for the PCR. Sequenced by immunoSEQ multiplex PCR; TCRdb stores in-frame clones only, minus some. The repertoire holds roughly 160,000 clones, with 84% as singletons. The chain has TRBV28 and TRBJ1-2; 11 bases map to TRBD1. Material for sequencing was PBMCs. The source of this sequence is a boy between 2 and 10 years old in good health and CMV-seronegative. The CDR3 nucleotides are TGTGCCAGCAGTGGGGACAGGGGGACTGGCTACACCTTC. It codes for CASSGDRGTGYTF.